This TCR beta chain was sequenced in a study of response to subunit inactivated influenza vaccine. Study-level points and caveats: Seasonal influenza vaccination, on each occasion, was suggested by the authors to recruit few new T cells.

The CDR3 contains 17 residues. The J segment lost 8 bases and the V segment lost 3 bases, leaving 15 bases of the junction unmatched. Comment on this clonotype: The target antigen is unknown.

TCRdb used MiXCR to reprocess the RT-PCR reads, holding one entry per CDR3 protein. The table has a few hundred thousand distinct CDR3 sequences, approximately 14% seen once. This receptor was obtained from a man in his forties or fifties who received an inactivated influenza vaccine. This chain links TRBV12-3 or TRBV12-4 with TRBJ2-1; 8 bases are a match to TRBD2. Sequencing used PBMCs from blood, obtained 12 days after vaccination. The CDR3 loop reads CASSFAKAGVKYDEQFF. The CDR3 bases are TGTGCCAGCAGTTTCGCCAAAGCGGGGGTTAAATACGATGAGCAGTTCTTC.